A selection of T cell receptor beta chains follows, all from one sample in a study of blood T cell repertoires in COVID-19. Repertoires were generated with immunoSEQ multiplex PCR, while TCRdb's copy carries only in-frame clones and drops some. The data show around 100,000 clones, with around four fifths seen just once and approximately 30% held by the top ten. The specimen was peripheral blood. The receptors stem from a man between 65 and 79 years old with active or convalescent COVID-19. The CDR3 runs from the conserved cysteine through the conserved F or W. The D gene is left open where the match is weak.

V	J	D	CDR3
TRBV7-3	TRBJ1-2	TRBD1	CASSLTGFGGYTF
TRBV6-5	TRBJ2-7	TRBD1	CASSWDRGREQYF
TRBV18	TRBJ2-1	TRBD2	CASSHTPSGSYNEQFF
TRBV7-2	TRBJ1-2	-	CASSYLRSLYGYTF
TRBV4-1	TRBJ2-2	-	CANNFKEQGCFSPNTGELFF
TRBV3-1/TRBV3-2	TRBJ2-1	TRBD1	CASSQDRQGQVYNEQFF
TRBV5-1	TRBJ2-3	-	CASSVYRSTDTQYF
TRBV7-6	TRBJ1-1	-	CASSLGAPSLNTEAFF
TRBV7-9	TRBJ1-1	-	CASSSALELAEAFF
TRBV27	TRBJ2-5	TRBD2	CASSFTLAGVETQYF
TRBV29-1	TRBJ2-2	TRBD2	CSIRSGRGTTGELFF
TRBV5-1	TRBJ1-6	-	CASSLIVVAGVKHSYNSPLHF
TRBV5-8	TRBJ1-1	-	CASSLVVVTEAFF
TRBV7-6	TRBJ2-2	TRBD2	CASSHSAGGPPGELFF
TRBV6-5	TRBJ2-3	-	CASMVGTSTDTQYF
TRBV19	TRBJ1-6	TRBD1	CASRSTGGDNSPLHF
TRBV2	TRBJ2-5	-	CASTPRLLQETQYF
TRBV9	TRBJ1-1	-	CASSPDSWNTEAFF
TRBV7-3	TRBJ2-7	TRBD1	CASSSGGAKSEQYF
TRBV6-1	TRBJ1-5	-	CASSATTATRPNQPQHF
TRBV9	TRBJ2-2	TRBD2	CASSVEGRLAVTGELFF
TRBV19	TRBJ1-1	TRBD1	CAVQGAGSDEAFF
TRBV20-1	TRBJ2-5	-	CSASLAGAAMAQYF
TRBV5-4	TRBJ2-7	TRBD1	CASSSRDRGSYEQYF
TRBV28	TRBJ1-6	-	CASSPRWGGGNSPLHF
TRBV7-9	TRBJ2-1	-	CASSGGAQYNEQFF
TRBV5-1	TRBJ2-7	TRBD1	CASRGQGSYEQYF
TRBV6-2/TRBV6-3	TRBJ2-1	TRBD2	CASSYSPPSGGIYNEQFF
TRBV7-2	TRBJ2-7	TRBD1	CASSQDRGQGMNEQYF
TRBV7-2	TRBJ2-3	TRBD2	CASSPGLGGSYF
TRBV7-2	TRBJ1-6	TRBD1	CASSFKAGQNNSPLHF
TRBV19	TRBJ2-1	TRBD2	CASSIVGTSDYNEQFF
TRBV30	TRBJ2-1	-	CAWSVLSRSNEQFF
TRBV4-3	TRBJ1-2	-	CASSQDPAGDDYGYTF
TRBV29-1	TRBJ1-4	-	CSVEGGTEKLFF
TRBV28	TRBJ1-2	-	CATLRGGMYYGYTF
TRBV11-2	TRBJ1-1	TRBD1	CASSLDPGGFTEAFF
TRBV11-2	TRBJ2-7	-	CASSPSRGRGTYEQYF
TRBV5-1	TRBJ1-2	-	CASSLTGYGYTF
TRBV30	TRBJ1-3	-	CAWSVLAAFSGNTIYF
TRBV2	TRBJ1-5	TRBD1	CASSGRQGLRNQPQHF
TRBV4-3	TRBJ2-5	TRBD1	CASSQDGQGVTETQYF